A single sample is the source of the 20 T cell receptor beta chains below, sequenced in a study of graft-versus-host responses after intestinal transplantation. Clones were read by immunoSEQ multiplex PCR, and TCRdb kept only the in-frame ones, dropping some. The sample has about 120,000 clones; just over 90% are singletons. What these receptors recognize is not known. Sequencing was performed on unstimulated CD4+ T cells sorted from spleen or lymph node cells, taken before intestinal transplant. These receptors were collected from a human donor who received an intestinal transplant.

The chain's CDR3 is CASSLRGNTEAFF. CDR3 nucleotides: TGTGCCAGCAGCTTAAGGGGTAACACTGAAGCTTTCTTT. The genes are TRBV5-6 and TRBJ1-1; D may be TRBD1 (5 bases). Germline V lookup: CDR1 SGHDT, CDR2 YYEEEE. CDR3 length: 13 amino acids. Trimming stripped 2 bases from V and 2 bases from J, with 7 bases between.

This CDR3 reads CASSIRQGGSGELFF. CDR3 nucleotide sequence: TGTGCCAGTAGTATACGGCAGGGTGGAAGCGGGGAGCTGTTTTTT. The V call is TRBV19, the J call TRBJ2-2; tentative D call: TRBD1 (5 bases). The germline CDR1 and CDR2 sequences are LNHDA and SQIVND (reference sequence). CDR3 length: 15 amino acids. V was trimmed by 2 bases and J by 7 bases, leaving 14 bases between them.

Of note for this clone: The junction departs from the called germline gene at one end, perhaps through a read error. Other DNA sequences in this sample translate to the same CDR3. This chain joins TRBV7-2 and TRBJ1-5; D uncertain. This CDR3 comprises 12 residues. Germline V CDR1 and CDR2: SGHTA, FQGNSA. The CDR3 sequence is CASSSGNQPQHF. Here the CDR3 DNA reads TGCGCCAGCAGCTCGGGGAACCAGCCCCAGCATTTT.

The chain joins TRBV11-2 to TRBJ1-2, with 9 bases that match TRBD1. V shed 1 base, J shed 8 bases, and the junction held 2 bases outside the gene matches. The germline V gene has CDR1 SGHAT and CDR2 FQNNGV. The CDR3 covers 13 residues. The CDR3, as DNA: TGTGCCAGCAGCTTAGTAGGGACAGGGGGCTACACCTTC. This codes for CASSLVGTGGYTF.

This clone was seen once. The V gene is TRBV27, the J gene TRBJ2-1, with D perhaps TRBD1 (6 bases). V dropped 4 bases and J dropped 3 bases, with 22 bases sitting between them. Germline loops: CDR1 MNHEY, CDR2 SMNVEV (reference sequence). The CDR3 consists of 18 residues. CDR3 nucleotides: TGTGCCAGCAGTTCCCGACAGGCCCCGGCTAGCATCTACAATGAGCAGTTCTTC. It specifies CASSSRQAPASIYNEQFF.

For the CDR3, the DNA is TGTGCCAGCAGTGAACGGTGGGCCTGGGAGACCCAGTACTTC. The encoded protein is CASSERWAWETQYF. The V and J genes are TRBV2 and TRBJ2-5; no clear D. Germline loops: CDR1 SNHLY, CDR2 FYNNEI. There are 14 residues in the CDR3. Between the trimmed V and J ends, which lost 2 bases and 5 bases, there was a span of 12 bases. The full variable domain, rest sourced from reference TRBV2 and TRBJ2-5, is EPEVTQTPSHQVTQMGQEVILRCVPISNHLYFYWYRQILGQKVEFLVSFYNNEISEKSEIFDDQFSVERPDGSNFTLKIRSTKLEDSAMYFCASSERWAWETQYFGPGTRLLVL.

The J gene is TRBJ2-7, the V gene TRBV6-5; tentative D call: TRBD1 (6 bases). The CDR3 covers 15 residues. The germline gives CDR1 MNHEY, CDR2 SVGAGI. Trimming took 5 bases from V and 2 from J, leaving 16 bases between them. DNA of the CDR3: TGTGCCAGCAGTGGGCTCAGGACAGTTACCTACGAGCAGTACTTC. Its protein is CASSGLRTVTYEQYF.

The chain uses TRBV14 and TRBJ2-1; D may be TRBD2 (6 bases). The CDR3 consists of 14 residues. The V end lost 2 bases, the J end lost 8 bases, and 13 bases lay between the germline ends. CDR1 and CDR2 (germline): SGHDN, FVKESK. The CDR3 spells CASSQWRTSHEQFF. Written as DNA, the CDR3 is TGTGCCAGCAGCCAATGGAGAACTAGCCATGAGCAGTTCTTC.

The genes are TRBV2 and TRBJ1-4; 7 positions agree with TRBD1. Germline V gives CDR1 SNHLY, CDR2 FYNNEI. V dropped 6 bases and J dropped 6; count of bases not matched to a gene: 4. CDR3 size: 13 residues. The CDR3 protein is CASRSGQDEKLFF. CDR3 DNA: TGTGCCAGCAGGAGCGGACAGGATGAAAAACTGTTTTTT.

Regarding this clone: One junction end disagrees with the germline gene, perhaps due to a read error. The chain recombines TRBV30 with TRBJ2-1; 11 bases line up with TRBD2. This CDR3 has 12 amino acids. The germline CDR1 and CDR2 sequences are GTSNPN and SVGIG (reference sequence). CDR3 coding DNA: TGCGCCGGGACTAGCGGTTACAATGAGCAGTTCTTC. Translated, it gives CAGTSGYNEQFF.

This clone has a single count. The chain has TRBV11-3 and TRBJ2-2, with TRBD2 as a possible D gene (6 bases). V was pared by 5 bases and J by 4 bases, with 14 bases between. The germline V gene encodes CDR1 SGHNT and CDR2 YENEEA. The CDR3 covers 15 residues. The CDR3 region is CASSALGGVTGELFF. The CDR3 DNA follows: TGTGCCAGCAGCGCCCTGGGGGGAGTCACCGGGGAGCTGTTTTTT.

The chain uses TRBV28 and TRBJ2-1; 11 bases agree with TRBD2. The V gene end was trimmed by 6 bases and the J gene end by 0 bases; junction bases not matched to a gene: 4. From germline, CDR1 is MDHEN and CDR2 SYDVKM. This CDR3 spans 16 amino acids. CDR3 nucleotide sequence: TGTGCCAGCAGGCTTAGCGGGGGGGCCTCCTACAATGAGCAGTTCTTC. The encoded protein is CASRLSGGASYNEQFF.

V and J are TRBV11-2 and TRBJ2-3; D remains ambiguous. Germline CDR1 and CDR2: SGHAT and FQNNGV. V lost 0 bases, J lost 2 bases, and 6 bases lay in between. The CDR3 spans 14 residues. The CDR3 DNA follows: TGTGCCAGCAGCTTAGACTACGCCACAGATACGCAGTATTTT. Translating it yields CASSLDYATDTQYF.

This clone was picked up one time. The gene calls are TRBV6-4 and TRBJ2-1, with a tentative D call TRBD2 (6 bases). The germline V gene has CDR1 MRHNA and CDR2 SNTAGT. The CDR3 runs to 15 residues. V lost 3 bases and J 8 bases, leaving 17 bases between the germline ends. Written as DNA, the CDR3 is TGTGCCAGCAGTGAGGAGATCGGGAGCATGTATGAGCAGTTCTTC. It specifies CASSEEIGSMYEQFF.

This chain joins TRBV2 and TRBJ1-5; D is ambiguous. Germline CDR1 and CDR2: SNHLY and FYNNEI. V dropped 2 bases and J dropped 2 bases, with 10 bases sitting between them. The CDR3 contains 15 residues. Here the CDR3 DNA reads TGTGCCAGCAGTGAACCCGGGAAGGGCAATCAGCCCCAGCATTTT. Its translation is CASSEPGKGNQPQHF.

The CDR3 sequence: CASSLEYGRNQPQHF. CDR3 in DNA: TGTGCCAGCAGCTTGGAGTACGGTAGAAATCAGCCCCAGCATTTT. The V and J genes are TRBV5-8 and TRBJ1-5; D gene uncertain. CDR3 length: 15 amino acids. Trimming removed 0 bases at V and 4 bases at J, with 11 bases between. Germline CDR1 and CDR2: SGHTS and YDEGEE.

V gene TRBV27 combines with J gene TRBJ1-2; the match to TRBD1 covers 8 bases. The V and J ends lost 3 bases and 7 bases, in that order; junction bases with no gene match: 4. The length of the CDR3 is 13 residues. The germline gives CDR1 MNHEY, CDR2 SMNVEV (reference sequence). In DNA form, the CDR3 reads TGTGCCAGCAGTTTTATAGGGACAGGTGGCTACACCTTC. Its translation: CASSFIGTGGYTF.

DNA for the CDR3: TGTGCCAGTAGTATAATCGGGGAGACCCAGTACTTC. Amino acid sequence: CASSIIGETQYF. The V gene is TRBV19, the J gene TRBJ2-5, with D unresolved. Trimming removed 2 bases at V and 5 bases at J, with 6 bases between. The CDR3 runs 12 residues. CDR1 and CDR2 from the germline V gene are LNHDA and SQIVND (reference sequence).

This sequence joins TRBV4-1 and TRBJ1-1, with D unclear. The germline V gene has CDR1 MGHRA and CDR2 YSYEKL. The CDR3 sequence is 15 residues long. V shed 2 bases and J shed 1 base, with 11 bases lying between them. The CDR3: CASSQLGLSNTEAFF. The CDR3 coding sequence is TGCGCCAGCAGCCAACTAGGCCTGTCGAACACTGAAGCTTTCTTT.

The chain is built from TRBV10-3 and TRBJ1-6; possibly TRBD1 for D (6 bases). Germline V gene sequence: CDR1 ENHRY, CDR2 SYGVKD. V was trimmed by 4 bases and J by 7 bases, leaving 14 bases between them. This CDR3 is built from 15 residues. The CDR3 nucleotides are TGTGCCATCAGTGTATGGGACACGGCAAATTCACCCCTCCACTTT. Its protein is CAISVWDTANSPLHF.